This entry lists 16 T cell receptor beta chains sequenced from one sample in a study of T cell repertoires in cytomegalovirus infection. Via MiXCR, TCRdb re-called the reads, giving one row per CDR3 protein. The sample records roughly 310,000 distinct CDR3 sequences, 17% being singletons. The specimen sequenced was PBMCs. These receptors came from a human donor in good health (CMV status not recorded). Some clones in this sample may be carry-over from other donors' samples.

This clonotype has just a few counts. The CDR3 nucleotides are TGTGCCAGCAGCGTAGATGACGTACGGCCGAACACTGAAGCTTTCTTT. Translated, it gives CASSVDDVRPNTEAFF. The rearrangement uses TRBV9 and TRBJ1-1; D uncertain. Germline CDR1 reads SGDLS; CDR2 reads YYNGEE. V gave up 0 bases and J gave up 1 base, with 13 bases separating them. The CDR3 consists of 16 residues.

The chain is built from TRBV6-2 or TRBV6-3 and TRBJ1-1; maybe TRBD1 (6 bases). This CDR3 is 12 amino acids long. V dropped 6 bases and J dropped 10 bases, with 15 bases sitting between them. The V gene's germline CDR1 is MNHEY and CDR2 SVGEGT. The CDR3 is CASSQRTERAFF. As DNA, the CDR3 is TGTGCCAGCAGCCAAAGGACAGAACGAGCTTTCTTT.

The chain is built from TRBV27 and TRBJ1-5, with a weak D call TRBD1 (5 bases). Germline V CDR1 and CDR2: MNHEY, SMNVEV (reference sequence). CDR3 length: 14 amino acids. V shed 5 bases and J shed 5 bases, with 13 bases lying between them. CDR3: CASSPRTLDQPQHF. The CDR3 bases are TGTGCCAGCAGTCCGCGGACACTGGATCAGCCCCAGCATTTT.

This chain uses TRBV7-9 with TRBJ1-6; tentative D call: TRBD1 (5 bases). This CDR3 is built from 14 residues. Trimming shortened V by 10 bases and J by 9 bases, and 19 bases separated the two germline ends. Germline CDR1 reads SEHNR; CDR2 reads FQNEAQ (reference sequence). The CDR3, as DNA: TGTGCCACCTCGGACGGGGAGAGGGGTTCACCCCTCCACTTT. Its translation: CATSDGERGSPLHF. The full variable domain, with the rest looked up from reference TRBV7-9 and TRBJ1-6, is DTGVSQNPRHKITKRGQNVTFRCDPISEHNRLYWYRQTLGQGPEFLTYFQNEAQLEKSRLLSDRFSAERPKGSFSTLEIQRTEQGDSAMYLCATSDGERGSPLHFGNGTRLTVT.

The chain recombines TRBV19 with TRBJ1-2; a weak D match, TRBD1 (5 bases). The germline V and J ends were trimmed by 4 bases and 1 base, with 13 bases remaining between them. The CDR3 has 15 residues. From germline, CDR1 is LNHDA and CDR2 SQIVND (reference sequence). Here the CDR3 DNA reads TGTGCCAGTAGTAAATCCGGGACTGTTAACTATGGCTACACCTTC. Translated: CASSKSGTVNYGYTF.

This clonotype came up a few times. This sequence joins TRBV18 and TRBJ2-7; TRBD1 is a possible D gene (5 bases). V dropped 5 bases and J dropped 3 bases, with 14 bases sitting between them. This CDR3 contains 14 residues. The germline CDR1 and CDR2 sequences are KGHSH and LQKENI. CDR3 nucleotide sequence: TGTGCCAGCTCAGCTATGGACGGACACTACGAGCAGTACTTC. Residues: CASSAMDGHYEQYF.

This clonotype was seen a few times. The chain uses TRBV20-1 and TRBJ2-3, with D uncertain. V shed 5 bases and J shed 0 bases, with 12 bases lying between them. This CDR3 comprises 14 residues. CDR1 and CDR2 from the germline V gene are DFQATT and SNEGSKA (reference sequence). CDR3 protein: CSAPGWLSTDTQYF. As DNA, the CDR3 is TGCAGTGCTCCCGGGTGGCTAAGCACAGATACGCAGTATTTT.

The chain is built from TRBV9 and TRBJ2-7; D not certain. Deletions cut 0 bases from V and 3 bases from J, with 7 bases between. Germline V gives CDR1 SGDLS, CDR2 YYNGEE. This CDR3 has 13 residues. As DNA, the CDR3 is TGTGCCAGCAGCGTAGCAGAAGGCTACGAGCAGTACTTC. Residues: CASSVAEGYEQYF. The entire variable domain, with the rest obtained from reference TRBV9 and TRBJ2-7, is as follows: DSGVTQTPKHLITATGQRVTLRCSPRSGDLSVYWYQQSLDQGLQFLIQYYNGEERAKGNILERFSAQQFPDLHSELNLSSLELGDSALYFCASSVAEGYEQYFGPGTRLTVT.

This clonotype came up many times. This rearrangement joins TRBV7-2 to TRBJ1-2; D is ambiguous. Trimming removed 7 bases at V and 0 bases at J, with 6 bases between. This CDR3 is 12 amino acids long. From germline, CDR1 is SGHTA and CDR2 FQGNSA. CDR3 loop: CASIGANYGYTF. The CDR3 nucleotides read TGTGCCAGCATTGGGGCTAACTATGGCTACACCTTC.

At least ten counts were recorded for this clonotype. This chain links TRBV11-2 with TRBJ2-4; D may match TRBD1 or TRBD2 (6 bases each). Per the germline V gene, CDR1 is SGHAT and CDR2 is FQNNGV. This CDR3 has 14 residues. Deletions cut 4 bases from V and 4 bases from J, with 11 bases between. In DNA form, the CDR3 reads TGTGCCAGCAGCTCGACTAGGGGGAAAAACATTCAGTACTTC. This encodes CASSSTRGKNIQYF.

Ten or more counts support this clonotype. V is TRBV7-9 and J is TRBJ2-2; no firm D call. The germline V and J ends were trimmed by 2 bases and 1 base, with 8 bases remaining between them. This CDR3 has 15 amino acids. Germline loops: CDR1 SEHNR, CDR2 FQNEAQ (reference sequence). Here the CDR3 DNA reads TGTGCCAGCAGCTTAATAGGGCAGAACACCGGGGAGCTGTTTTTT. Its protein product is CASSLIGQNTGELFF.

At least ten counts were recorded for this clonotype. The rearrangement links TRBV12-3 or TRBV12-4 to TRBJ2-3; D gene uncertain. The CDR3 is made up of 14 amino acids. V gave up 5 bases and J gave up 0 bases, with 9 bases separating them. CDR3 protein: CASSPRPSTDTQYF. The CDR3 nucleotides read TGTGCCAGCAGTCCGCGCCCTAGCACAGATACGCAGTATTTT.

Ten or more counts support this clonotype. The V and J genes are TRBV12-3 or TRBV12-4 and TRBJ1-5; D might be TRBD1 (6 bases). The CDR3 has 15 amino acids. Trimming left V 5 bases short and J 6 bases short, with 17 bases between. The CDR3: CASSPREGVGQPQHF. Written as DNA, the CDR3 is TGTGCCAGCAGTCCCCGGGAGGGGGTGGGTCAGCCCCAGCATTTT.

The V gene is TRBV7-9, the J gene TRBJ2-5, with 9 bases lining up with TRBD1. Germline loops: CDR1 SEHNR, CDR2 FQNEAQ (reference sequence). The CDR3 extends over 15 amino acids. Losses at the gene ends were 4 bases for V and 5 bases for J; bases not matched to a gene: 8. In nucleotides, the CDR3 is TGTGCCAGCAGCTCCGGACAGGGGTTGAGGGAGACCCAGTACTTC. As protein: CASSSGQGLRETQYF.

V usage is TRBV10-3 and J usage is TRBJ2-1; D may be TRBD2 (7 bases). The CDR3 is 17 amino acids. Deletions cut 8 bases from V and 9 bases from J, with 29 bases between. Germline CDR1 is ENHRY and CDR2 is SYGVKD. CDR3 bases: TGTGCCATCGGAGGAGTCAAAACGAGTGGGGGGGCCCCTGAGCAGTTCTTC. This translates into CAIGGVKTSGGAPEQFF.

There are a few counts of this clonotype. The chain uses TRBV25-1 and TRBJ1-1; D ambiguous. Looked up from germline, CDR1 is MGHDK and CDR2 is SYGVNS. The CDR3 loop spans 11 amino acids. The ends were cut back, 4 bases at V and 6 bases at J, with 6 bases in the middle. Here the CDR3 reads CASSARSEAFF. The CDR3, as DNA: TGTGCCAGCAGTGCCAGGTCTGAAGCTTTCTTT.